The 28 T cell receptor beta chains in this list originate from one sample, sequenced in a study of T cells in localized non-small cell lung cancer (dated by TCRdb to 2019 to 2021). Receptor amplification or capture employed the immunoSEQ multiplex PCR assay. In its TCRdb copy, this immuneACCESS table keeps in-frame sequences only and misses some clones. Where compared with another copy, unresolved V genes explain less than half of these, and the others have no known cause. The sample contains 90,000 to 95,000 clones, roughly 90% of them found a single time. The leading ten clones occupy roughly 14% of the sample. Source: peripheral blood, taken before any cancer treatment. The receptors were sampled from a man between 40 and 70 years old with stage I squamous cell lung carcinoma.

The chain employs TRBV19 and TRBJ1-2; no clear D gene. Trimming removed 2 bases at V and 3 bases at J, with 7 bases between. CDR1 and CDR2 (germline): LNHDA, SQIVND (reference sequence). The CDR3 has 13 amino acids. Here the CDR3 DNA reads TGTGCCAGTAGTATACAGACGCACTATGGCTACACCTTC. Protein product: CASSIQTHYGYTF.

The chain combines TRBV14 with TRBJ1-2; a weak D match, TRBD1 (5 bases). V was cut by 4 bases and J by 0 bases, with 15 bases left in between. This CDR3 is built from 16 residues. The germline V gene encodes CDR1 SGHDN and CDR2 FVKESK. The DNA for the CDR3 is TGTGCCAGCAGCCTCCGGCGGGGCTATACTAACTATGGCTACACCTTC. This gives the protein CASSLRRGYTNYGYTF.

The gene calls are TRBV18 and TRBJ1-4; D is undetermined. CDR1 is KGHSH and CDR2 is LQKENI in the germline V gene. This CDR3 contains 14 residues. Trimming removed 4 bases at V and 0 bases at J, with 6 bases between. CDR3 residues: CASSQSSTNEKLFF. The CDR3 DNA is TGTGCCAGCTCACAGTCTTCAACTAATGAAAAACTGTTTTTT.

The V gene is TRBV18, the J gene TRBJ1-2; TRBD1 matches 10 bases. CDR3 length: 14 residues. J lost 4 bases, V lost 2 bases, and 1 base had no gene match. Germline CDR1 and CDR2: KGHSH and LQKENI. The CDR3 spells CASSPGTGVYGYTF. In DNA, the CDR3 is TGTGCCAGCTCACCAGGGACAGGGGTCTATGGCTACACCTTC. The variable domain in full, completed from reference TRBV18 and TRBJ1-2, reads NAGVMQNPRHLVRRRGQEARLRCSPMKGHSHVYWYRQLPEEGLKFMVYLQKENIIDESGMPKERFSAEFPKEGPSILRIQQVVRGDSAAYFCASSPGTGVYGYTFGSGTRLTVV.

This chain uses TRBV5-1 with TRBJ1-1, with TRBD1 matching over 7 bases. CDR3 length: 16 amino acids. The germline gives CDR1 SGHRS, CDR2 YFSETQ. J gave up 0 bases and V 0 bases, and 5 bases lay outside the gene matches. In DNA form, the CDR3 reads TGCGCCAGCAGCTTGGGTGGGACAGCCATGAACACTGAAGCTTTCTTT. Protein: CASSLGGTAMNTEAFF.

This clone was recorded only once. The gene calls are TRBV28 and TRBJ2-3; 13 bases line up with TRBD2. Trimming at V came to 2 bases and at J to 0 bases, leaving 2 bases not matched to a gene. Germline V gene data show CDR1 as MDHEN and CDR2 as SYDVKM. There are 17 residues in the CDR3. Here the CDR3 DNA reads TGTGCCAGCAGTTTAGTGGGACTAGCGGGGAGCACAGATACGCAGTATTTT. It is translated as CASSLVGLAGSTDTQYF.

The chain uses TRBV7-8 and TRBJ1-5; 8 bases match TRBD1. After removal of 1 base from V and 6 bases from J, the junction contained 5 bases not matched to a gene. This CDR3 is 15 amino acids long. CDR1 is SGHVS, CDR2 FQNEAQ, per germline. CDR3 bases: TGTGCCAGCAGCTTAGAGTCAGGGGGCGGTCAGCCCCAGCATTTT. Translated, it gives CASSLESGGGQPQHF.

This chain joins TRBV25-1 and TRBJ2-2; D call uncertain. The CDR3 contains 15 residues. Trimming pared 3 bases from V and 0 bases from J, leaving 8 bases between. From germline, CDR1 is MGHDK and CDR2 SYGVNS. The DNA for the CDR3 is TGTGCCAGCAGTGAGACGATCACGAACACCGGGGAGCTGTTTTTT. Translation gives CASSETITNTGELFF. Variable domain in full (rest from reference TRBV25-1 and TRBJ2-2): EADIYQTPRYLVIGTGKKITLECSQTMGHDKMYWYQQDPGMELHLIHYSYGVNSTEKGDLSSESTVSRIRTEHFPLTLESARPSHTSQYLCASSETITNTGELFFGEGSRLTVL.

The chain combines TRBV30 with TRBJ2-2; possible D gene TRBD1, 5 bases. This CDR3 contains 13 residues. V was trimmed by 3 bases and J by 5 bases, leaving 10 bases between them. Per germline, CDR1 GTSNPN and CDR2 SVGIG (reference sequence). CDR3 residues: CAWRGQGTGELFF. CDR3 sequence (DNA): TGTGCCTGGAGAGGGCAGGGTACCGGGGAGCTGTTTTTT.

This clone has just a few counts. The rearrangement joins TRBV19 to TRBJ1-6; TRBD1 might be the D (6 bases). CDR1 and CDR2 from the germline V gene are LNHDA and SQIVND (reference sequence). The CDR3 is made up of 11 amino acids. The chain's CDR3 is CASRGNSPLHF. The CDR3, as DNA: TGTGCTAGCAGGGGAAATTCACCCCTCCACTTT.

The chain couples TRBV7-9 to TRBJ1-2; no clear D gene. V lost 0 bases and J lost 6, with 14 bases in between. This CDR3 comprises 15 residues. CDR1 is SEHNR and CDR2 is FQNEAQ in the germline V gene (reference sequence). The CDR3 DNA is TGTGCCAGCAGCTTAGCAGTGAGAGGGTACCATGGCTACACCTTC. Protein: CASSLAVRGYHGYTF.

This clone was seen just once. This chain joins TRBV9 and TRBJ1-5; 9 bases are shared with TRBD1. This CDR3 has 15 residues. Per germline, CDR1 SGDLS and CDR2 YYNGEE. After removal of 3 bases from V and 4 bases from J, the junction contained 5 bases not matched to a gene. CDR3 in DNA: TGTGCCAGCAGCGCAGGACAGGGGCGGAATCAGCCCCAGCATTTT. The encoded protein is CASSAGQGRNQPQHF.

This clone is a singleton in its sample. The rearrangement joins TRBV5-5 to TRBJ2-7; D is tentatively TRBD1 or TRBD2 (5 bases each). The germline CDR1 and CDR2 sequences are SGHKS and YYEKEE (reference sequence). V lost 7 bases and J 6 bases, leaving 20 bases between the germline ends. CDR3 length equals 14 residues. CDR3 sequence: CASGLGPRSPEQYF. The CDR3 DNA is TGTGCCAGCGGACTGGGACCCCGGAGTCCCGAGCAGTACTTC.

CDR3 amino acids: CASSLGLAGGSQETQYF. The CDR3 bases are TGTGCCAGCAGCTTGGGACTAGCGGGGGGCAGCCAAGAGACCCAGTACTTC. This chain connects TRBV7-3 to TRBJ2-5; 15 bases are a match to TRBD2. The J segment lost 1 base and the V segment lost 3 bases, leaving 3 bases of the junction unmatched. The CDR3 spans 17 residues. Looked up from germline, CDR1 is SGHTA and CDR2 is FQGTGA.

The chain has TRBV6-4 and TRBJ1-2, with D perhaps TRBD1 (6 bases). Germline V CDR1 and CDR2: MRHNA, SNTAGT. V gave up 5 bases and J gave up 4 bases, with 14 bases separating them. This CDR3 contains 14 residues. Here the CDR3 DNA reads TGTGCCAGCAGTCCAACTGGGACATCCTATGGCTACACCTTC. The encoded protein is CASSPTGTSYGYTF.

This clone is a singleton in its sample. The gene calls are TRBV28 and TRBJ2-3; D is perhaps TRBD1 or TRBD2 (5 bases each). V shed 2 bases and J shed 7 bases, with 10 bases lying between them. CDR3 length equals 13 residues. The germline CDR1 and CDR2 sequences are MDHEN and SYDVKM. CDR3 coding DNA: TGTGCCAGCAGTTTAGGGGGAGCAAATACGCAGTATTTT. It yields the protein CASSLGGANTQYF.

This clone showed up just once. The CDR3: CAIKGRGSTIGKNTEAFF. CDR3 DNA: TGTGCCATCAAAGGGAGAGGGTCTACGATTGGGAAAAACACTGAAGCTTTCTTT. The chain carries TRBV10-3 and TRBJ1-1; D gene unclear. V was cut by 7 bases and J by 2 bases, with 26 bases left in between. This CDR3 is built from 18 residues. Germline V gives CDR1 ENHRY, CDR2 SYGVKD.

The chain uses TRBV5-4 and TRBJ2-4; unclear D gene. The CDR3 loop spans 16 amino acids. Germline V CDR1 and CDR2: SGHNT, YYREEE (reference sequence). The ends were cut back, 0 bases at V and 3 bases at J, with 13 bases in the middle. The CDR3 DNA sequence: TGTGCCAGCAGCTTGGATCCTTTCAGAGGCAAAAACATTCAGTACTTC. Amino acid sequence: CASSLDPFRGKNIQYF.

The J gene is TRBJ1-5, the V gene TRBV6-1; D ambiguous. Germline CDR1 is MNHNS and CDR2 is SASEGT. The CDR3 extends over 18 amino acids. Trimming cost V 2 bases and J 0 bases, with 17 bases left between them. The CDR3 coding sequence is TGTGCCAGCAGTGAAAGGTGGAGGGCAGGCATTAGCAATCAGCCCCAGCATTTT. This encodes CASSERWRAGISNQPQHF.

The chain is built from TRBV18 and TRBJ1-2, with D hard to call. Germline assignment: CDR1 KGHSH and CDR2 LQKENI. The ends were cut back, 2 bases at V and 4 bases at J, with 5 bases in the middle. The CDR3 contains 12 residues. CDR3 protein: CASSPEGYGYTF. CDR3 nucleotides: TGTGCCAGCTCACCAGAGGGCTATGGCTACACCTTC.

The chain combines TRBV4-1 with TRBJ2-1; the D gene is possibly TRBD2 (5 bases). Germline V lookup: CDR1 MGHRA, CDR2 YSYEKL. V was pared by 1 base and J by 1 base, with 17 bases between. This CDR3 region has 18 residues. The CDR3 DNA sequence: TGCGCCAGCAGCCAAGTGCCCCTAATCCGGGGATCCTACAATGAGCAGTTCTTC. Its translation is CASSQVPLIRGSYNEQFF.

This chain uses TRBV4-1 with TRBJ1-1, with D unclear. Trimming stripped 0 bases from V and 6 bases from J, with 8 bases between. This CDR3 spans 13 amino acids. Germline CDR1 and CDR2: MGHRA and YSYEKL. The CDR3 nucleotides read TGCGCCAGCAGCCAAGAGTTAATGGCTGAAGCTTTCTTT. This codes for CASSQELMAEAFF.

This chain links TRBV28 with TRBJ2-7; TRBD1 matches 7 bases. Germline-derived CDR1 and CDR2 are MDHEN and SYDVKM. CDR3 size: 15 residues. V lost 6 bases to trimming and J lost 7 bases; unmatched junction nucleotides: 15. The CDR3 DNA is TGTGCCAGCAGCCCCCGGGACAGACCTCTAAGTGAGCAGTACTTC. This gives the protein CASSPRDRPLSEQYF.

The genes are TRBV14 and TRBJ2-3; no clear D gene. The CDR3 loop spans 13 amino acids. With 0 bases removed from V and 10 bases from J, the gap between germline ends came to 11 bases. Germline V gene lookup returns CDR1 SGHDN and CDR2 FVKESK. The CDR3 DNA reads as TGTGCCAGCAGCCAAGATCTCAGGATGGCGCAGTATTTT. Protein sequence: CASSQDLRMAQYF.

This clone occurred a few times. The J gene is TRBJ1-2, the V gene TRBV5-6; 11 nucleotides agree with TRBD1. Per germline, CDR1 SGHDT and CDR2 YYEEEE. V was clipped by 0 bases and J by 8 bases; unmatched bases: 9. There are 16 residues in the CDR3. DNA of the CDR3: TGTGCCAGCAGCTTGGTCGGACAGGGGGCCGGGAGGGGCTACACCTTC. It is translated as CASSLVGQGAGRGYTF.

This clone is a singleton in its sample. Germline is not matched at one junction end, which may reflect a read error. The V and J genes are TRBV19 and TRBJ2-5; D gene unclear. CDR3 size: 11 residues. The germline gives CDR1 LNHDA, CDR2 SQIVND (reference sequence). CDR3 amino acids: CASSLEETQYF. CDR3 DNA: TGTGCCAGTAGTCTAGAAGAGACCCAGTACTTC. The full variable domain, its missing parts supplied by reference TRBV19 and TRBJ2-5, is DGGITQSPKYLFRKEGQNVTLSCEQNLNHDAMYWYRQDPGQGLRLIYYSQIVNDFQKGDIAEGYSVSREKKESFPLTVTSAQKNPTAFYLCASSLEETQYFGPGTRLLVL.

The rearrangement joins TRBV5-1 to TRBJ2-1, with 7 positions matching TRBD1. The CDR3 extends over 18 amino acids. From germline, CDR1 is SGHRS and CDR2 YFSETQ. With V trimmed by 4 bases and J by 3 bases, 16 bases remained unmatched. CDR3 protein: CASSGLTTGTADYNEQFF. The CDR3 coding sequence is TGCGCCAGCAGCGGTTTGACGACCGGGACAGCGGACTACAATGAGCAGTTCTTC.

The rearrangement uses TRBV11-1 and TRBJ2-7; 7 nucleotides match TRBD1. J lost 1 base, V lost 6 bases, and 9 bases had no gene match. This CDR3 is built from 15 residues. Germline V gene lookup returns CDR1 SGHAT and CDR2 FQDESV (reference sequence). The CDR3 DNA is TGTGCCAGCAGGGCCCCAGGGGGAGCTTCCTACGAGCAGTACTTC. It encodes CASRAPGGASYEQYF.